Listed here are 23 T cell receptor beta chains from one sample, sequenced in a study of beta chain features in type 1 diabetes. Overall study findings and caveats: In every one of the four CD4+ subsets, TCRB CDR3s were moderately but significantly shorter in Type 1 diabetes patients.

These receptors are not linked to any known antigen. The whole isolated RNA underwent reverse transcription, so sequencing captured expressed TCRB transcripts. Measured with immunoSEQ multiplex PCR; TCRdb has only the in-frame clones, and not every one. The sample contains around 45,000 clones, around 45% of which appear only once. Sequencing used stem cell memory CD4+ T cells from blood. All receptors come from a man aged 25 to 40 with type 1 diabetes.

The rearrangement links TRBV15 to TRBJ1-1, with D hard to call. CDR3 length: 12 residues. Per the germline V gene, CDR1 is LNHNV and CDR2 is YYDKDF (reference sequence). The V end lost 5 bases, the J end lost 3 bases, and 7 bases lay between the germline ends. DNA for the CDR3: TGTGCCACCAGCGCGTCTTACACTGAAGCTTTCTTT. It codes for CATSASYTEAFF.

This clone appeared a few times. The chain joins TRBV15 to TRBJ2-3, with 9 bases fitting TRBD2. The CDR3 contains 15 residues. The V gene end was trimmed by 3 bases and the J gene end by 1 base; junction bases not matched to a gene: 2. Germline loops: CDR1 LNHNV, CDR2 YYDKDF (reference sequence). CDR3 sequence (DNA): TGTGCCACCAGCAGTAGCGGGAGAGGCACAGATACGCAGTATTTT. It specifies CATSSSGRGTDTQYF.

V usage is TRBV6-5 and J usage is TRBJ2-3; D is undetermined. The V and J ends lost 6 bases and 0 bases respectively, with 10 bases between them. The germline V gene has CDR1 MNHEY and CDR2 SVGAGI. The CDR3 has 14 residues. DNA for the CDR3: TGTGCCAGCAGCTATGAGCCTAGCACAGATACGCAGTATTTT. This codes for CASSYEPSTDTQYF.

This sequence joins TRBV28 and TRBJ2-1; no definite D call. The CDR3 contains 13 residues. Trimming shortened V by 2 bases and J by 8 bases, and 10 bases separated the two germline ends. In germline, CDR1 is MDHEN, CDR2 SYDVKM. CDR3: CASSLPVVDEQFF. CDR3 coding DNA: TGTGCCAGCAGTTTACCGGTGGTGGATGAGCAGTTCTTC.

The CDR3 DNA is TGTGCCAGTAGTATAGATCGGGAGGGCACAGATACGCAGTATTTT. Translating gives CASSIDREGTDTQYF. The chain is built from TRBV19 and TRBJ2-3; TRBD2 matches at 7 bases. The CDR3 has 15 residues. With 0 bases clipped from V and 1 base from J, the junction kept 1 base outside the gene matches. Germline loops: CDR1 LNHDA, CDR2 SQIVND (reference sequence). Full variable domain (remainder filled in from reference TRBV19 and TRBJ2-3): DGGITQSPKYLFRKEGQNVTLSCEQNLNHDAMYWYRQDPGQGLRLIYYSQIVNDFQKGDIAEGYSVSREKKESFPLTVTSAQKNPTAFYLCASSIDREGTDTQYFGPGTRLTVL.

This clone was detected only a few times. The V gene is TRBV5-1, the J gene TRBJ2-3; 8 nucleotides agree with TRBD1. The V and J ends lost 4 bases and 3 bases, in that order; junction bases with no gene match: 13. This CDR3 spans 17 amino acids. Per the germline V gene, CDR1 is SGHRS and CDR2 is YFSETQ. The CDR3 sequence: CASSRQTGAGGTDTQYF. The CDR3 coding sequence is TGCGCCAGCAGCCGTCAGACAGGGGCCGGAGGAACAGATACGCAGTATTTT.

The V gene is TRBV5-1, the J gene TRBJ2-7, with 9 bases identical to TRBD1. The CDR3 runs to 19 residues. V dropped 4 bases and J dropped 0; count of bases not matched to a gene: 17. Germline CDR1 SGHRS, CDR2 YFSETQ. The CDR3 DNA follows: TGCGCCAGCAGCCCGTCCCTCCGGGACAGGGCAAAGTTCTCCTACGAGCAGTACTTC. Translation: CASSPSLRDRAKFSYEQYF.

This clone was counted a few times. The rearrangement uses TRBV6-5 and TRBJ2-1; 10 bases are a match to TRBD2. Germline V gives CDR1 MNHEY, CDR2 SVGAGI. The CDR3 contains 14 residues. Trimming cost V 6 bases and J 4 bases; bases outside gene matches: 3. The CDR3 protein is CASRLAGRYNEQFF. CDR3 nucleotides: TGTGCCAGCAGACTAGCGGGAAGATACAATGAGCAGTTCTTC.

This clone was seen a single time. This chain uses TRBV5-1 with TRBJ2-7; tentatively, D is TRBD2 (5 bases). The CDR3 has 13 amino acids. The germline V gene has CDR1 SGHRS and CDR2 YFSETQ. V lost 4 bases and J lost 6, with 14 bases in between. CDR3 sequence reads: CASSGPGLGEQYF. CDR3 DNA sequence: TGCGCCAGCAGCGGGCCGGGATTGGGCGAGCAGTACTTC.

This clone came up a few times. The chain uses TRBV7-3 and TRBJ2-1; maybe TRBD1 (6 bases). The CDR3 loop spans 13 amino acids. The ends were cut back, 5 bases at V and 3 bases at J, with 8 bases in the middle. Germline lookup yields CDR1 SGHTA and CDR2 FQGTGA. The DNA for the CDR3 is TGTGCCAGCAGCCTGGACAGCTACAATGAGCAGTTCTTC. Its protein product is CASSLDSYNEQFF.

The chain is built from TRBV9 and TRBJ2-7; TRBD1 is a possible D gene (6 bases). This CDR3 is 14 amino acids long. Trimming cost V 3 bases and J 2 bases, with 12 bases left between them. CDR1 is SGDLS and CDR2 is YYNGEE in the germline V gene. The CDR3 protein is CASSAQGRAYEQYF. CDR3 coding DNA: TGTGCCAGCAGCGCACAGGGTAGGGCCTACGAGCAGTACTTC. Combining the CDR3 with reference TRBV9 and TRBJ2-7 gives the whole variable domain DSGVTQTPKHLITATGQRVTLRCSPRSGDLSVYWYQQSLDQGLQFLIQYYNGEERAKGNILERFSAQQFPDLHSELNLSSLELGDSALYFCASSAQGRAYEQYFGPGTRLTVT.

V and J are TRBV28 and TRBJ1-4, with a possible D match to TRBD1 (5 bases). Germline CDR1 reads MDHEN; CDR2 reads SYDVKM. The CDR3 is 14 amino acids. The germline V and J ends were trimmed by 8 bases and 4 bases, with 14 bases remaining between them. The CDR3 region has the DNA TGTGCCAGCTACCGGAGGGGCCTTAATGAAAAACTGTTTTTT. It is translated as CASYRRGLNEKLFF.

The rearrangement joins TRBV5-1 to TRBJ1-2, with TRBD1 matching over 8 bases. This CDR3 comprises 13 residues. V was clipped by 6 bases and J by 8 bases; unmatched bases: 9. Germline V lookup: CDR1 SGHRS, CDR2 YFSETQ. The DNA for the CDR3 is TGCGCCAGCACCAATAGGACAGGGTACGGCTACACCTTC. The encoded protein is CASTNRTGYGYTF.

The chain recombines TRBV29-1 with TRBJ1-2; possibly TRBD1 for D (6 bases). This CDR3 contains 17 residues. Germline assignment: CDR1 SQVTM and CDR2 ANQGSEA. V was trimmed by 0 bases and J by 4 bases, leaving 21 bases between them. The CDR3 spells CSVEDLGAGDTLYGYTF. The CDR3 DNA sequence: TGCAGCGTTGAAGACCTGGGGGCTGGGGATACCCTCTATGGCTACACCTTC.

This clone came up a few times. The chain uses TRBV5-1 and TRBJ2-7, with a tentative D call TRBD1 (6 bases). Per germline, CDR1 SGHRS and CDR2 YFSETQ. This CDR3 comprises 14 residues. Trimming stripped 2 bases from V and 2 bases from J, with 11 bases between. The CDR3 DNA sequence: TGCGCCAGCAGCTTCGGGACACGAGCCTACGAGCAGTACTTC. Translated, it gives CASSFGTRAYEQYF.

The chain couples TRBV7-9 to TRBJ2-7; 13 bases are a match to TRBD2. The trim removed 1 base at V and 4 bases at J, leaving 1 base unmatched. The V gene's germline CDR1 is SEHNR and CDR2 FQNEAQ (reference sequence). CDR3 length: 15 amino acids. In nucleotides, the CDR3 is TGTGCCAGCAGCTTAGGACTAGCGGGAGGTTACGAGCAGTACTTC. Translated: CASSLGLAGGYEQYF.

The rearrangement links TRBV5-1 to TRBJ2-5; a weak D match, TRBD1 (6 bases). V was clipped by 2 bases and J by 4 bases, with 18 bases between them. The CDR3 has 16 amino acids. Germline loops: CDR1 SGHRS, CDR2 YFSETQ. CDR3: CASSLQGSYTVETQYF. In DNA, the CDR3 is TGCGCCAGCAGCTTACAGGGTTCTTATACGGTAGAGACCCAGTACTTC.

V and J are TRBV7-2 and TRBJ1-4; possible D gene TRBD1, 5 bases. CDR3 length: 14 amino acids. V lost 7 bases and J 0 bases, leaving 9 bases between the germline ends. Germline V CDR1 and CDR2: SGHTA, FQGNSA. DNA of the CDR3: TGTGCCAGCAAAAGGGGTGCAACTAATGAAAAACTGTTTTTT. Translation gives CASKRGATNEKLFF.

V and J are TRBV7-9 and TRBJ1-5; D ambiguous. Germline V gene lookup returns CDR1 SEHNR and CDR2 FQNEAQ (reference sequence). CDR3 length equals 12 residues. Trimming pared 1 base from V and 6 bases from J, leaving 4 bases between. CDR3: CASSLDGQPQHF. The CDR3 DNA is TGTGCCAGCAGCTTAGACGGTCAGCCCCAGCATTTT. The full variable domain, rest sourced from reference TRBV7-9 and TRBJ1-5, is DTGVSQNPRHKITKRGQNVTFRCDPISEHNRLYWYRQTLGQGPEFLTYFQNEAQLEKSRLLSDRFSAERPKGSFSTLEIQRTEQGDSAMYLCASSLDGQPQHFGDGTRLSIL.

The chain employs TRBV19 and TRBJ2-7; TRBD2 matches 11 bases. Unmatched junction bases numbered 9, after V lost 5 bases and J lost 0 bases. This CDR3 contains 17 residues. The germline V gene encodes CDR1 LNHDA and CDR2 SQIVND (reference sequence). The CDR3 coding sequence is TGTGCCAGTAGTTTCGGACTAGCGGGTCCCCTCTCCTACGAGCAGTACTTC. Translation: CASSFGLAGPLSYEQYF. The whole variable domain, remainder taken from reference TRBV19 and TRBJ2-7, is DGGITQSPKYLFRKEGQNVTLSCEQNLNHDAMYWYRQDPGQGLRLIYYSQIVNDFQKGDIAEGYSVSREKKESFPLTVTSAQKNPTAFYLCASSFGLAGPLSYEQYFGPGTRLTVT.

The chain joins TRBV7-2 to TRBJ2-7, with 8 bases identical to TRBD2. The CDR3 sequence is 14 residues long. Germline V gene lookup returns CDR1 SGHTA and CDR2 FQGNSA. The ends lost 6 bases at V and 2 bases at J; junction bases unmatched: 6. Written as DNA, the CDR3 is TGTGCCAGCAGGGTACGGGGGGGCGCCTACGAGCAGTACTTC. This gives the protein CASRVRGGAYEQYF.

The chain uses TRBV21-1 and TRBJ2-7; TRBD1, as called in the table, went unchecked against the DNA. TRBV21-1 counts as a pseudogene. The CDR3 has 14 amino acids. DNA for the CDR3: TGTGCCAGGATAACAGTCCCCCCGCGCCACGAGCAGTACTTC. It specifies CARITVPPRHEQYF.

The chain joins TRBV7-3 to TRBJ2-7, with 7 bases identical to TRBD2. Germline V CDR1 and CDR2: SGHTA, FQGTGA. The CDR3 loop spans 13 amino acids. V was pared by 2 bases and J by 5 bases, with 3 bases of the junction left unmatched. The CDR3 reads CASSLAGAHEQYF. CDR3 DNA: TGTGCCAGCAGCTTAGCGGGAGCCCACGAGCAGTACTTC.